What follows is one T cell receptor (beta chain) and its context. This sample stems from a study of cytomegalovirus exposure and HLA in healthy donors. The germline V gene encodes CDR1 SGHRS and CDR2 YFSETQ. The J segment lost 5 bases and the V segment lost 0 bases, leaving 8 bases of the junction unmatched. The CDR3 sequence is 15 residues long. TCRdb keeps only in-frame clones here, not all; method: immunoSEQ multiplex PCR. The sample has more than 120,000 clones; roughly 87% are singletons. The sample was PBMCs. The clonotype was recovered from a man aged 18 to 35 in good health and CMV-seropositive. The chain employs TRBV5-1 and TRBJ2-7, with 7 bases matching TRBD1. The CDR3 DNA reads as TGCGCCAGCAGCTTGGGTCCTGAGGGGGCAGACGAGCAGTACTTC. This codes for CASSLGPEGADEQYF.